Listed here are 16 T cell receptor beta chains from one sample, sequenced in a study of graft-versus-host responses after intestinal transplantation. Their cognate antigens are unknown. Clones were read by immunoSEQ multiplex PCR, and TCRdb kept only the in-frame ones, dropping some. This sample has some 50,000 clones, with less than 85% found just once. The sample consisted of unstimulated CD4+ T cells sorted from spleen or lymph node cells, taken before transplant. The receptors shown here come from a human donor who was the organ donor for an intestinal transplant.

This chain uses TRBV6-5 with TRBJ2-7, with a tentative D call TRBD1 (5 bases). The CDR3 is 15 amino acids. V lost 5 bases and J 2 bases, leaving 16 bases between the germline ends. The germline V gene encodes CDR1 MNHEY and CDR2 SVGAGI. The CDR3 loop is CASSLQVPLTYEQYF. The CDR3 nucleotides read TGTGCCAGCAGTCTACAGGTGCCACTGACCTACGAGCAGTACTTC.

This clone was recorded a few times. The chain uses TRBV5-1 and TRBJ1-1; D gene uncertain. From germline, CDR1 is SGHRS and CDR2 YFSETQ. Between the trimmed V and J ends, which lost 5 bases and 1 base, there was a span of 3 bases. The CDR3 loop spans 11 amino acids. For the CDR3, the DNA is TGCGCCAGCAGAGGGAACACTGAAGCTTTCTTT. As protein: CASRGNTEAFF. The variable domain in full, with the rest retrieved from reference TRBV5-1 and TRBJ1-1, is KAGVTQTPRYLIKTRGQQVTLSCSPISGHRSVSWYQQTPGQGLQFLFEYFSETQRNKGNFPGRFSGRQFSNSRSEMNVSTLELGDSALYLCASRGNTEAFFGQGTRLTVV.

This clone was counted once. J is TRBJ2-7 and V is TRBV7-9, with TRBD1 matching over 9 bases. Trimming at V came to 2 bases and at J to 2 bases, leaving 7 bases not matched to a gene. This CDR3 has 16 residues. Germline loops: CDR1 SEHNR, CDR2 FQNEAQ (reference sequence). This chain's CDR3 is CASSLLGGQGTYEQYF. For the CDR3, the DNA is TGTGCCAGCAGCTTACTGGGGGGACAGGGAACCTACGAGCAGTACTTC.

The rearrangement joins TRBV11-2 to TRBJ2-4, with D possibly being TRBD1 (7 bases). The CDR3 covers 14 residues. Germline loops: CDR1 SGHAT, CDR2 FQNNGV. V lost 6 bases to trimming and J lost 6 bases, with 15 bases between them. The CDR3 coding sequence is TGTGCCAGCAGGACAGGGATGGGGGGAAACATTCAGTACTTC. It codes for CASRTGMGGNIQYF.

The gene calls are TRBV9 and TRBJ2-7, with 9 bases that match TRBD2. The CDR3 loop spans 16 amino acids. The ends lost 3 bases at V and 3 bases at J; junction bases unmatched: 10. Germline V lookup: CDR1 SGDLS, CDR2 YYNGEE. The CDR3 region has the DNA TGTGCCAGCAGCGCCCGGGGAGCGGGGGGCCTCTACGAGCAGTACTTC. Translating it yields CASSARGAGGLYEQYF.

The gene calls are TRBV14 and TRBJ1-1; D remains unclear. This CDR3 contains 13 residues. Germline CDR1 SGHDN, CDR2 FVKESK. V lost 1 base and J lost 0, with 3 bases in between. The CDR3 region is CASSQVMNTEAFF. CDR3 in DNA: TGTGCCAGCAGCCAAGTAATGAACACTGAAGCTTTCTTT.

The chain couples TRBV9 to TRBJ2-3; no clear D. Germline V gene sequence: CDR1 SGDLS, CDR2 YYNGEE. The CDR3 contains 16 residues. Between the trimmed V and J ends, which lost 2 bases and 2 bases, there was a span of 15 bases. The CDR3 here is CASSVSSVLVTDTQYF. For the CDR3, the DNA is TGTGCCAGCAGCGTCTCTTCGGTCCTAGTCACAGATACGCAGTATTTT.

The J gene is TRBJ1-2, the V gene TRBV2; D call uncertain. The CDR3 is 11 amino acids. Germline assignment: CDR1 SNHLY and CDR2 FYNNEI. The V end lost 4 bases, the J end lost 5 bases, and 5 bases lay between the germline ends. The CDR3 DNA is TGTGCCAGCAGTGGGAATTATGGCTACACCTTC. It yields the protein CASSGNYGYTF.

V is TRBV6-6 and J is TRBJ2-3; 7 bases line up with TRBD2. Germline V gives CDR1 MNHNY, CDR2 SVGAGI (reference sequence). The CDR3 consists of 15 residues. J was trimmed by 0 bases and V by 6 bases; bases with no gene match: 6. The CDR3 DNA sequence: TGTGCCAGCAGCTTTATAGCGGGTAGCACAGATACGCAGTATTTT. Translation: CASSFIAGSTDTQYF.

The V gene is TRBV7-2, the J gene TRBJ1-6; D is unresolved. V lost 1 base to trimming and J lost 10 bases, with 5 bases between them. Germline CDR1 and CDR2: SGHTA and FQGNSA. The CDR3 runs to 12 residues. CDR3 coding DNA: TGTGCCAGCAGCTTAGACAAATCACCCCTCCACTTT. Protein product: CASSLDKSPLHF. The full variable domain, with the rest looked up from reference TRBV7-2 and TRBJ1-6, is GAGVSQSPSNKVTEKGKDVELRCDPISGHTALYWYRQSLGQGLEFLIYFQGNSAPDKSGLPSDRFSAERTGGSVSTLTIQRTQQEDSAVYLCASSLDKSPLHFGNGTRLTVT.

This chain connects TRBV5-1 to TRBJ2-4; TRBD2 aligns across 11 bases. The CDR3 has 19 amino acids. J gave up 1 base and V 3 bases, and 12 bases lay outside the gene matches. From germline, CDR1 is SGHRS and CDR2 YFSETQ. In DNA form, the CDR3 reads TGCGCCAGCAGCTCTCTTAGCGGGGGGGCAATAAGGGCCAAAAACATTCAGTACTTC. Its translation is CASSSLSGGAIRAKNIQYF. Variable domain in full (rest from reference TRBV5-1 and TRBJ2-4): KAGVTQTPRYLIKTRGQQVTLSCSPISGHRSVSWYQQTPGQGLQFLFEYFSETQRNKGNFPGRFSGRQFSNSRSEMNVSTLELGDSALYLCASSSLSGGAIRAKNIQYFGAGTRLSVL.

For the CDR3, the DNA is TGTGCCATCAGGGGGGACAGGACCAGCACAGATACGCAGTATTTT. It yields the protein CAIRGDRTSTDTQYF. The chain is built from TRBV10-3 and TRBJ2-3; TRBD1 aligns across 8 bases. Germline lookup yields CDR1 ENHRY and CDR2 SYGVKD. This CDR3 is 15 amino acids long. V shed 6 bases, J shed 0 bases, and the junction held 5 bases outside the gene matches.

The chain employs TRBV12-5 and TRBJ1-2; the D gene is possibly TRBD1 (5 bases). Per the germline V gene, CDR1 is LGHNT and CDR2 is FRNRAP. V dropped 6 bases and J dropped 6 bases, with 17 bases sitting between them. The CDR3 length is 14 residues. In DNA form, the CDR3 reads TGTGCTAGTGGCATGGGACGACCGAGTAATGGCTACACCTTC. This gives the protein CASGMGRPSNGYTF.

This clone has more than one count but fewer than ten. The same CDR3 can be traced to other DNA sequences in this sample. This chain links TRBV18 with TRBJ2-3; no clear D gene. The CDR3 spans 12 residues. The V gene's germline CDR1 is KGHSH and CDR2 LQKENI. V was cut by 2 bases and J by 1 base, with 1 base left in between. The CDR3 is CASSPGTDTQYF. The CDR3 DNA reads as TGTGCCAGCTCACCAGGCACAGATACGCAGTATTTT.

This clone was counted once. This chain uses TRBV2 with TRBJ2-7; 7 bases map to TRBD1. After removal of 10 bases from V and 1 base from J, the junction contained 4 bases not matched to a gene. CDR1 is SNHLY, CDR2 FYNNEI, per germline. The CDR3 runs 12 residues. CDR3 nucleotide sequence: TGTGCCATCACAGGGGTTTCCTACGAGCAGTACTTC. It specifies CAITGVSYEQYF.

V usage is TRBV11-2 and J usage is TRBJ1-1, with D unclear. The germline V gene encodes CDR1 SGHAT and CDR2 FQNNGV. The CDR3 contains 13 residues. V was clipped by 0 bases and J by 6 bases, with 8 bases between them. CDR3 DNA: TGTGCCAGCAGCTTAGAGGGTAAGCCTGAAGCTTTCTTT. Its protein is CASSLEGKPEAFF.